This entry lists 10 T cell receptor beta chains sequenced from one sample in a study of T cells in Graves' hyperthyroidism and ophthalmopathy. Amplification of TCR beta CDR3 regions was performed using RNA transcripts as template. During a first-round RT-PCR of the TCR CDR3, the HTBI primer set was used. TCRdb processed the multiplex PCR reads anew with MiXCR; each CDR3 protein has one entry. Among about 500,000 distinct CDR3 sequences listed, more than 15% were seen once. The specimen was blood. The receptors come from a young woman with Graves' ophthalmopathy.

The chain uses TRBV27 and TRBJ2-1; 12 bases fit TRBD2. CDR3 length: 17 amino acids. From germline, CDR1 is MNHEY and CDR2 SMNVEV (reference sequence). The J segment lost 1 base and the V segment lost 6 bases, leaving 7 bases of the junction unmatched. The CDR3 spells CASRLAGGLISYNEQFF. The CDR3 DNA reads TGTGCCAGCAGACTAGCGGGAGGCCTTATTTCCTACAATGAGCAGTTCTTC.

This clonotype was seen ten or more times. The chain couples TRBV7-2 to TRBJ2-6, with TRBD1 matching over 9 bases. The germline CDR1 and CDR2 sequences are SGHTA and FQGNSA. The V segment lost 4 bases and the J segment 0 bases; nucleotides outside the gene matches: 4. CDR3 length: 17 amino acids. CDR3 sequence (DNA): TGTGCCAGCAGCTGGGGGACAGGGTACTCTGGGGCCAACGTCCTGACTTTC. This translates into CASSWGTGYSGANVLTF.

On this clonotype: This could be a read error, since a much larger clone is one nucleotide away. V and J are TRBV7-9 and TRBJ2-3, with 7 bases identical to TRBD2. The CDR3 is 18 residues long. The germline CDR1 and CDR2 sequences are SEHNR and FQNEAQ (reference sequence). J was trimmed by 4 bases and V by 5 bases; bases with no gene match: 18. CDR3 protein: CASSPRRGGRPSADTQYF. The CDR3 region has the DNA TGTGCCAGCAGCCCCCGCCGGGGCGGGAGACCAAGCGCAGATACGCAGTATTTT.

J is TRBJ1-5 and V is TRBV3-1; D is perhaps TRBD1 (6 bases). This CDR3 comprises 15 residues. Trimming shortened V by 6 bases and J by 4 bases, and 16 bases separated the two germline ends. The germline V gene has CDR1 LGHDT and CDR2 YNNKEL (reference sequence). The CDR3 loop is CASRPSGHYNQPQHF. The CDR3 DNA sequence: TGTGCCAGCAGACCCTCGGGACACTATAATCAGCCCCAGCATTTT. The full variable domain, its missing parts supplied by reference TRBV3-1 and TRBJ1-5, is DTAVSQTPKYLVTQMGNDKSIKCEQNLGHDTMYWYKQDSKKFLKIMFSYNNKELIINETVPNRFSPKSPDKAHLNLHINSLELGDSAVYFCASRPSGHYNQPQHFGDGTRLSIL.

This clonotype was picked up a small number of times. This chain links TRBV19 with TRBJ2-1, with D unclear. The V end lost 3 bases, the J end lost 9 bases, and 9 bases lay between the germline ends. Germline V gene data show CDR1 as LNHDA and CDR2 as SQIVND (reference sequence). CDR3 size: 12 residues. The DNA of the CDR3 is TGTGCCAGTAGTATCGAGCTAGGTGAGCAGTTCTTC. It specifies CASSIELGEQFF.

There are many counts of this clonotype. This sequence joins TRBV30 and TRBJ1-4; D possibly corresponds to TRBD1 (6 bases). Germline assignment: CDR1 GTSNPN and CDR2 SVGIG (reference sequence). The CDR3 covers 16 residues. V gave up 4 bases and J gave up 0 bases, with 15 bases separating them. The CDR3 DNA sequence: TGTGCCTGGATCGGGGGGCGCAAGTCAACTAATGAAAAACTGTTTTTT. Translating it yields CAWIGGRKSTNEKLFF. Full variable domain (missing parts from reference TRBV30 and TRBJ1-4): SQTIHQWPATLVQPVGSPLSLECTVEGTSNPNLYWYRQAAGRGLQLLFYSVGIGQISSEVPQNLSASRPQDRQFILSSKKLLLSDSGFYLCAWIGGRKSTNEKLFFGSGTQLSVL.

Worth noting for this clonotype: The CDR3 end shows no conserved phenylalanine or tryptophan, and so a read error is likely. CDR3 bases: TGTGCCAGCAGTCGGACCTCTTTCATGGAGACCCAGTACCTC. Amino acids: CASSRTSFMETQYL. The rearrangement links TRBV28 to TRBJ2-5; D gene uncertain. Trimming left V 5 bases short and J 5 bases short, with 15 bases between. CDR1 and CDR2 from the germline V gene are MDHEN and SYDVKM. This CDR3 has 14 amino acids.

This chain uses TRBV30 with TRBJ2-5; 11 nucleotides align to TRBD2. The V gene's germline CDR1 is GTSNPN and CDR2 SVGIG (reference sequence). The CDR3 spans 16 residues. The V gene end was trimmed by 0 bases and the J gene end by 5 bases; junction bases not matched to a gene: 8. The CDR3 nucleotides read TGTGCCTGGAGTGTACCGGGCGCTAGCGGGAGGGAGACCCAGTACTTC. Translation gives CAWSVPGASGRETQYF.

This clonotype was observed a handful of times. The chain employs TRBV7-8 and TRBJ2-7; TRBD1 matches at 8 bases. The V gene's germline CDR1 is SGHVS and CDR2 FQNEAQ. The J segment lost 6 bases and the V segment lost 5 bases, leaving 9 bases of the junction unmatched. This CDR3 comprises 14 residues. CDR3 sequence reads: CASSKRTGLSEQYF. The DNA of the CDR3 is TGTGCCAGCAGCAAAAGGACAGGGTTGAGCGAGCAGTACTTC.

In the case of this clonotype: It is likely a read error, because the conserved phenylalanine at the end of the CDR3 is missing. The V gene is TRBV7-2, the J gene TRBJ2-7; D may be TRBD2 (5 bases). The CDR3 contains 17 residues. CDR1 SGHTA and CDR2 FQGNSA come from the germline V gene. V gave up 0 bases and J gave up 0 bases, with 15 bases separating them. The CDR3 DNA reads TGTGCCAGCAGCTTAGCCCCCGGCGGGTCCTTCTCCTACGAGCAGTACCTC. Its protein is CASSLAPGGSFSYEQYL.